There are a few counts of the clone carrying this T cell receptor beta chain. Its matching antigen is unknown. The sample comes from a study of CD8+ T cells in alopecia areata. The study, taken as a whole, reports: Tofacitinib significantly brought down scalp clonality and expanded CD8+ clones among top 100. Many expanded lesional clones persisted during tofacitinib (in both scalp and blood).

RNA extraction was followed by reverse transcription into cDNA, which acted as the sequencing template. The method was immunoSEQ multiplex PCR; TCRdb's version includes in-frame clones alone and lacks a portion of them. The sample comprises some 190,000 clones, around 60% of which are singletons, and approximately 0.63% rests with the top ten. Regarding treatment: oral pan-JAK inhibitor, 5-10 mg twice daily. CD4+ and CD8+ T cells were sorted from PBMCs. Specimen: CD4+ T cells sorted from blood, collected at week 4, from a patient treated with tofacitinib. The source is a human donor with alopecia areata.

CDR3 coding DNA: TGCAGCGCCAAAAGGACTAGCGGGAGGGCAGGGGCAGATACGCAGTATTTT. This gives the protein CSAKRTSGRAGADTQYF. The rearrangement uses TRBV29-1 and TRBJ2-3, with 15 nucleotides matching TRBD2. Germline CDR1 and CDR2: SQVTM and ANQGSEA. V shed 7 bases and J 4 bases; nucleotides not matched to a gene: 12. The CDR3 is 17 residues long.